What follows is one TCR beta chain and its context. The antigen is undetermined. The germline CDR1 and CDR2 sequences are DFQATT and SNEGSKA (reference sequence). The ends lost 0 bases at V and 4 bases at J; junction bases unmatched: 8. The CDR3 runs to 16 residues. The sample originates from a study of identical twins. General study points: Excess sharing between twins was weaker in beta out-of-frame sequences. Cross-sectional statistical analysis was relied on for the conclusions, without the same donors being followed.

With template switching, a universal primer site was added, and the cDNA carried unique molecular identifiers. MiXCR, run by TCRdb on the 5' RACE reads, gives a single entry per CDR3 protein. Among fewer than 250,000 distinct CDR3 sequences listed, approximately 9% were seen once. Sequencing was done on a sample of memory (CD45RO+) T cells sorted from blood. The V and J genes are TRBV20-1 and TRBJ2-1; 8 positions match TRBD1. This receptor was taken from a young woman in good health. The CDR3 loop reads CSARDQLQGGYNEQFF. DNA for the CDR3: TGCAGTGCTAGAGATCAATTACAGGGGGGTTACAATGAGCAGTTCTTC.